Each of the 32 T cell receptor beta chains below was sequenced from the same sample in a study of CD4 T cells in relation to SARS-CoV-2 and coronaviruses. No antigens are known for them. Generated by immunoSEQ multiplex PCR, the TCRdb table keeps only in-frame clones and is missing some. The top ten hold 4.5% of the sample, which has about 37,000 clones, under 90% seen once. The sequenced material came from naive CD4+ T cells from PBMCs, cultured in vitro. Subset described: naive CD4+ T cells isolated by negative enrichment. These receptor sequences come from an adult with COVID-19.

This chain connects TRBV18 to TRBJ2-1, with TRBD1 identical over 11 bases. Germline V gene sequence: CDR1 KGHSH, CDR2 LQKENI. The CDR3 extends over 16 amino acids. V dropped 7 bases and J dropped 4; count of bases not matched to a gene: 9. CDR3 amino acids: CASFLRGTGGYNEQFF. CDR3 DNA sequence: TGTGCCAGCTTCCTCCGCGGGACAGGGGGGTACAATGAGCAGTTCTTC.

V usage is TRBV11-2 and J usage is TRBJ2-5, with 7 nucleotides matching TRBD2. The CDR3 totals 17 residues. The ends lost 2 bases at V and 2 bases at J; junction bases unmatched: 11. Germline CDR1 is SGHAT and CDR2 is FQNNGV. CDR3 sequence: CASSLSIAGRKQETQYF. DNA of the CDR3: TGTGCCAGCAGCTTAAGTATCGCCGGGAGGAAGCAAGAGACCCAGTACTTC.

This chain connects TRBV3-1 (or the pseudogene TRBV3-2) to TRBJ1-1; the D is unclear. The germline V and J ends were trimmed by 1 base and 0 bases, with 0 bases remaining between them. This CDR3 region has 12 residues. Germline V CDR1 and CDR2: LGHDT, YNNKEL (reference sequence). In DNA, the CDR3 is TGTGCCAGCAGCCAAGTGAACACTGAAGCTTTCTTT. Translated, it gives CASSQVNTEAFF.

The CDR3 spells CASSSVGQGYYEQYF. CDR3 DNA sequence: TGTGCCAGCAGCTCCGTCGGACAGGGATACTACGAGCAGTACTTC. V usage is TRBV7-9 and J usage is TRBJ2-7; TRBD1 matches 8 bases. This CDR3 is built from 15 residues. Losses at the gene ends were 4 bases for V and 3 bases for J; bases not matched to a gene: 8. Germline CDR1 and CDR2: SEHNR and FQNEAQ (reference sequence).

The gene calls are TRBV19 and TRBJ2-7; 7 nucleotides align to TRBD1. The CDR3 spans 14 residues. The V gene end was trimmed by 6 bases and the J gene end by 2 bases; junction bases not matched to a gene: 7. Per the germline V gene, CDR1 is LNHDA and CDR2 is SQIVND (reference sequence). CDR3 in amino acids: CASSSGGDAYEQYF. In DNA, the CDR3 is TGTGCCAGTAGCTCAGGGGGTGATGCCTACGAGCAGTACTTC.

The chain links TRBV29-1 to TRBJ2-7; TRBD1 matches 8 bases. J was trimmed by 2 bases and V by 4 bases; bases with no gene match: 1. Germline V gene lookup returns CDR1 SQVTM and CDR2 ANQGSEA. This CDR3 has 12 residues. The CDR3 DNA follows: TGCAGCGTTGGGACAGGGACCTACGAGCAGTACTTC. This codes for CSVGTGTYEQYF.

The chain couples TRBV6-2 or TRBV6-3 to TRBJ2-3; D is ambiguous. Germline V CDR1 and CDR2: MNHEY, SVGEGT. V was trimmed by 6 bases and J by 4 bases, leaving 14 bases between them. The CDR3 contains 14 residues. The CDR3 sequence: CASSSVVASDTQYF. For the CDR3, the DNA is TGTGCCAGCAGCTCTGTCGTAGCCTCAGATACGCAGTATTTT.

This rearrangement joins TRBV4-2 to TRBJ2-1; 8 bases are shared with TRBD2. Trimming at V came to 1 base and at J to 7 bases, leaving 12 bases not matched to a gene. CDR3 length equals 17 residues. Germline V CDR1 and CDR2: LGHNA, YNFKEQ. The CDR3 bases are TGTGCCAGCAGCCAAGGTGGGTCGAGCGGGAGAAGTAATGAGCAGTTCTTC. It specifies CASSQGGSSGRSNEQFF.

The chain employs TRBV9 and TRBJ2-5, with 12 bases lining up with TRBD1. CDR1 SGDLS and CDR2 YYNGEE come from the germline V gene. This CDR3 is built from 16 residues. V shed 4 bases, J shed 4 bases, and the junction held 8 bases outside the gene matches. The CDR3 sequence is CASSSRDRGLGETQYF. The CDR3 nucleotides are TGTGCCAGCAGCTCTCGGGACAGGGGGCTGGGAGAGACCCAGTACTTC.

V is TRBV19 and J is TRBJ1-2; 8 positions match TRBD1. Trimming removed 1 base from V and 3 bases from J; junction bases left unmatched: 7. The CDR3 loop spans 16 amino acids. CDR1 and CDR2 from the germline V gene are LNHDA and SQIVND (reference sequence). The CDR3 DNA reads as TGTGCCAGTAGTATAGGGACAGGGTCGATGGACTATGGCTACACCTTC. This gives the protein CASSIGTGSMDYGYTF.

The chain has TRBV7-9 and TRBJ1-4, with TRBD1 identical over 11 bases. The CDR3 has 15 amino acids. The ends lost 2 bases at V and 7 bases at J; junction bases unmatched: 3. The V gene's germline CDR1 is SEHNR and CDR2 FQNEAQ (reference sequence). This CDR3 reads CASSLLGQGAEKLFF. The CDR3 region has the DNA TGTGCCAGCAGCTTACTCGGACAGGGGGCTGAAAAACTGTTTTTT.

CDR3 sequence (DNA): TGTGCCAGCAGCTTAGCCCTAGCGGGAGTGGTTCGGGGCACAGATACGCAGTATTTT. Its protein product is CASSLALAGVVRGTDTQYF. This rearrangement joins TRBV7-9 to TRBJ2-3; 10 nucleotides line up with TRBD2. The germline V gene encodes CDR1 SEHNR and CDR2 FQNEAQ (reference sequence). V lost 0 bases to trimming and J lost 1 base; unmatched junction nucleotides: 10. The CDR3 has 19 amino acids.

The gene calls are TRBV13 and TRBJ2-1, with 15 bases fitting TRBD2. Unmatched junction bases numbered 5, after V lost 0 bases and J lost 8 bases. CDR3 length equals 17 residues. In germline, CDR1 is PRHDT, CDR2 FYEKMQ (reference sequence). Here the CDR3 reads CASSLGGTSGRLYEQFF. In nucleotides, the CDR3 is TGTGCCAGCAGCTTAGGGGGGACTAGCGGGAGGTTGTATGAGCAGTTCTTC.

CDR3 nucleotides: TGTGCCAGCTCGGCACCTAACGCGAACACTGAAGCTTTCTTT. Amino acids: CASSAPNANTEAFF. The V and J genes are TRBV2 and TRBJ1-1; D not certain. Germline-derived CDR1 and CDR2 are SNHLY and FYNNEI. Trimming pared 8 bases from V and 1 base from J, leaving 14 bases between. The CDR3 runs 14 residues.

The genes are TRBV24-1 and TRBJ2-7; 12 bases map to TRBD2. The CDR3 runs to 15 residues. V shed 3 bases and J 2 bases; nucleotides not matched to a gene: 1. Germline V gene data show CDR1 as KGHDR and CDR2 as SFDVKD. Here the CDR3 reads CATSDRTSGTYEQYF. In nucleotides, the CDR3 is TGTGCCACCAGTGATAGGACTAGCGGGACCTACGAGCAGTACTTC.

V and J are TRBV15 and TRBJ2-3; D is possibly TRBD1 (5 bases). Between the trimmed V and J ends, which lost 5 bases and 1 base, there was a span of 10 bases. Germline CDR1 LNHNV, CDR2 YYDKDF (reference sequence). CDR3 length equals 14 residues. CDR3 amino acids: CATSPGQRTDTQYF. The CDR3 nucleotides read TGTGCCACCAGCCCCGGACAACGCACAGATACGCAGTATTTT.

Comment on this clone: This sample includes further DNA sequences coding for the same CDR3. J is TRBJ2-3 and V is TRBV5-1; 14 bases match TRBD2. Germline values: CDR1 SGHRS, CDR2 YFSETQ. V shed 3 bases and J 3 bases; nucleotides not matched to a gene: 3. The CDR3 runs to 16 residues. The chain's CDR3 is CASSYGTSGRTDTQYF. In nucleotides, the CDR3 is TGCGCCAGCAGCTACGGGACTAGCGGGAGAACAGATACGCAGTATTTT. Together with reference TRBV5-1 and TRBJ2-3, the CDR3 gives the full variable domain: KAGVTQTPRYLIKTRGQQVTLSCSPISGHRSVSWYQQTPGQGLQFLFEYFSETQRNKGNFPGRFSGRQFSNSRSEMNVSTLELGDSALYLCASSYGTSGRTDTQYFGPGTRLTVL.

The chain uses TRBV19 and TRBJ2-1; 12 bases agree with TRBD2. The CDR3 is 17 residues long. Losses at the gene ends were 6 bases for V and 15 bases for J; bases not matched to a gene: 21. Germline CDR1 reads LNHDA; CDR2 reads SQIVND (reference sequence). The CDR3 loop is CASSHFAGTSGLGVRFF. The CDR3 nucleotides are TGTGCCAGTAGCCATTTTGCCGGGACTAGCGGGTTAGGAGTTCGGTTCTTC.

The chain has TRBV7-9 and TRBJ2-1; 8 bases fit TRBD2. The J segment lost 9 bases and the V segment lost 7 bases, leaving 14 bases of the junction unmatched. Germline V gene sequence: CDR1 SEHNR, CDR2 FQNEAQ (reference sequence). There are 15 residues in the CDR3. CDR3 in DNA: TGTGCCAGCAACCCACTAGCGGCGGTGAGCGGTGAGCAGTTCTTC. Translating it yields CASNPLAAVSGEQFF.

This rearrangement joins TRBV9 to TRBJ2-1; a weak D match, TRBD2 (5 bases). Trimming took 0 bases from V and 7 from J, leaving 14 bases between them. The CDR3 runs 15 residues. CDR1 and CDR2 (germline): SGDLS, YYNGEE. The CDR3 coding sequence is TGTGCCAGCAGCGTAGCTTTCGGCTCGGGGAATGAGCAGTTCTTC. Protein: CASSVAFGSGNEQFF.

V is TRBV4-2 and J is TRBJ2-2; tentatively, D is TRBD2 (5 bases). The CDR3 spans 16 residues. Germline V gene sequence: CDR1 LGHNA, CDR2 YNFKEQ. Trimming cost V 0 bases and J 6 bases, with 14 bases left between them. The CDR3 nucleotides read TGTGCCAGCAGCCAAGAAGGCACTAGAATCCCCGGGGAGCTGTTTTTT. It codes for CASSQEGTRIPGELFF.

The chain links TRBV4-2 to TRBJ2-3; TRBD2 aligns across 11 bases. V dropped 3 bases and J dropped 4; count of bases not matched to a gene: 6. From germline, CDR1 is LGHNA and CDR2 YNFKEQ. This CDR3 contains 16 residues. In DNA form, the CDR3 reads TGTGCCAGCAGCCAGATTTCGGGACTAGCGGCAGATACGCAGTATTTT. Translated: CASSQISGLAADTQYF.

The V and J genes are TRBV7-9 and TRBJ2-7, with unresolved D. The V gene's germline CDR1 is SEHNR and CDR2 FQNEAQ (reference sequence). This CDR3 region has 14 residues. V was cut by 5 bases and J by 2 bases, with 13 bases left in between. Here the CDR3 reads CASSQGRYAYEQYF. CDR3 sequence (DNA): TGTGCCAGCAGCCAAGGACGGTATGCCTACGAGCAGTACTTC.

The chain joins TRBV5-5 to TRBJ2-7; D may be TRBD1 (5 bases). V shed 0 bases and J shed 0 bases, with 13 bases lying between them. Germline V gives CDR1 SGHKS, CDR2 YYEKEE (reference sequence). This CDR3 has 16 residues. The CDR3 region has the DNA TGTGCCAGCAGCTTGGGATCCGGACATTCCTCCTACGAGCAGTACTTC. It translates to CASSLGSGHSSYEQYF.

V is TRBV12-3 or TRBV12-4 and J is TRBJ2-7; D gene ambiguous. The V and J ends lost 6 bases and 6 bases respectively, with 12 bases between them. The CDR3 runs 12 residues. CDR3 sequence reads: CASSSPNREQYF. In DNA, the CDR3 is TGTGCCAGCAGCTCCCCAAATCGCGAGCAGTACTTC.

In DNA form, the CDR3 reads TGTGCCACGGGGAGCGGGGTGACAGATACGCAGTATTTT. Translating gives CATGSGVTDTQYF. The genes are TRBV3-1 (or the pseudogene TRBV3-2) and TRBJ2-3, with 7 bases fitting TRBD2. Trimming at V came to 10 bases and at J to 3 bases, leaving 7 bases not matched to a gene. Germline V gene sequence: CDR1 LGHDT, CDR2 YNNKEL (reference sequence). The CDR3 extends over 13 amino acids.

The V call is TRBV6-1, the J call TRBJ2-1; 7 nucleotides match TRBD2. V trimming: 3 bases; J trimming: 1 base; junction bases outside the gene matches: 3. Germline assignment: CDR1 MNHNS and CDR2 SASEGT. This CDR3 spans 15 amino acids. DNA for the CDR3: TGTGCCAGCAGTGATACCGGGAGGTCCTACAATGAGCAGTTCTTC. This gives the protein CASSDTGRSYNEQFF.

V usage is TRBV12-3 or TRBV12-4 and J usage is TRBJ1-6, with 8 bases lining up with TRBD1. This CDR3 is 13 amino acids long. Trimming cost V 6 bases and J 10 bases; bases outside gene matches: 5. The CDR3 DNA follows: TGTGCCAGCAGCGGACAGGGCCGCTCACCCCTCCACTTT. It specifies CASSGQGRSPLHF.

The genes are TRBV23-1 and TRBJ2-3; possibly TRBD1 for D (6 bases). TRBV23-1 carries the ORF label, with uncertain function. The CDR3 contains 17 residues. The V end was cut by 3 bases, the J end by 0 bases, with 16 bases between. CDR3 residues: CASSHYTGITSTDTQYF. CDR3 in DNA: TGCGCCAGCAGTCACTACACAGGGATTACTAGCACAGATACGCAGTATTTT.

This clone came up a few times. J is TRBJ2-7 and V is TRBV7-9; 8 bases align to TRBD1. V shed 5 bases and J 3 bases; nucleotides not matched to a gene: 6. The CDR3 extends over 14 amino acids. CDR1 and CDR2 (germline): SEHNR, FQNEAQ (reference sequence). The CDR3 bases are TGTGCCAGCAGCAGGGACAGGCCGATCTACGAGCAGTACTTC. Its translation: CASSRDRPIYEQYF. The whole variable domain, filled in from reference TRBV7-9 and TRBJ2-7, reads DTGVSQNPRHKITKRGQNVTFRCDPISEHNRLYWYRQTLGQGPEFLTYFQNEAQLEKSRLLSDRFSAERPKGSFSTLEIQRTEQGDSAMYLCASSRDRPIYEQYFGPGTRLTVT.

The chain couples TRBV7-2 to TRBJ1-5; unclear D gene. This CDR3 contains 15 residues. Germline CDR1 is SGHTA and CDR2 is FQGNSA. Trimming stripped 3 bases from V and 0 bases from J, with 9 bases between. In DNA, the CDR3 is TGTGCCAGCAGCTTGACCGGGAATAGCAATCAGCCCCAGCATTTT. This gives the protein CASSLTGNSNQPQHF.

DNA for the CDR3: TGCGCCAGCAGTCAATCTTCTCGGGAGGAAATCTACAATGAGCAGTTCTTC. Encoded protein: CASSQSSREEIYNEQFF. The chain combines TRBV23-1 with TRBJ2-1, with 7 bases that match TRBD2. TRBV23-1 is recorded as an ORF, its role being uncertain. The CDR3 runs to 17 residues. J was trimmed by 3 bases and V by 0 bases; bases with no gene match: 8.